Listed below are T cell receptor beta chains from one sample, sequenced in a study of human T cells and chemical hapten exposure. One entry per CDR3 protein results from TCRdb running MiXCR on the RACE reads. Here the sample spans 200,000 to 300,000 distinct CDR3 sequences, approximately 8.4% being singletons. Specimen: whole blood, collected in connection with sensitization to the hapten diphenylcyclopropenone (DPC). The receptor source for this set is a woman between 40 and 50 years old with alopecia areata. Some clones in this sample may be carry-over from other donors' samples. Each CDR3 is given with its conserved first and last residue. A D gene is named only where the DNA matches it firmly. Not every row has a clone size; where given, it reads once, few, many or a size class.

TRBV2	TRBJ2-1	-	TRBD2	CASSFSGRSSEQFF	TGTGCCAGCAGTTTTAGCGGGAGGAGTAGTGAGCAGTTCTTC
TRBV6-6	TRBJ2-5	-	-	CASSHASDRVRQETQYF	TGTGCCAGCAGCCACGCTTCGGACAGAGTTCGACAAGAGACCCAGTACTTC
TRBV5-6	TRBJ2-4	-	-	CASSLLTRVLSPTFQYF	TGTGCCAGCAGCTTGCTGACAAGGGTCCTATCCCCCACATTTCAGTACTTC
TRBV10-3	TRBJ1-2	many	-	CAISEWKGDYGYTF	TGTGCCATCAGTGAGTGGAAGGGAGACTATGGCTACACCTTC
TRBV12-5	TRBJ2-5	-	-	CASARTSYQETQYF	TGTGCTAGTGCCAGGACCTCGTACCAAGAGACCCAGTACTTC
TRBV6-5	TRBJ1-2	few	-	CASSRTPTLAYYGYTF	TGTGCCAGCAGTCGTACCCCCACGTTAGCCTACTATGGCTACACCTTC
TRBV2	TRBJ2-7	-	-	CASSVGSYSYEQYF	TGTGCCAGCAGTGTAGGCAGTTACTCCTACGAGCAGTACTTC
TRBV3-1	TRBJ2-5	-	TRBD2	CASSHKGLAQETQYF	TGTGCCAGCAGCCACAAGGGACTAGCGCAAGAGACCCAGTACTTC
TRBV28	TRBJ2-6	-	-	CASSSGGTSGANVLTF	TGTGCCAGCAGTTCGGGGGGCACCTCTGGGGCCAACGTCCTGACTTTC
TRBV20-1	TRBJ2-1	-	-	CSARPIGRSSYNVQFF	TGCAGTGCTAGACCGATCGGGAGAAGCTCCTACAATGTGCAGTTCTTC
TRBV10-3	TRBJ2-1	-	-	CAISESTSLSNEQFF	TGTGCCATCAGTGAGTCAACTAGCCTTTCCAATGAGCAGTTCTTC
TRBV11-2	TRBJ2-1	few	TRBD2	CASSETSGRSFYNEQFF	TGTGCCAGCAGCGAAACTAGCGGGAGGTCATTCTACAATGAGCAGTTCTTC
TRBV12-3/TRBV12-4	TRBJ2-3	-	-	CASSRRSDTQYF	TGTGCCAGCAGCCGGCGCTCAGATACGCAGTATTTT
TRBV7-2	TRBJ2-3	few	TRBD2	CASSLAYRTSGGIHTQYF	TGTGCCAGCAGCTTAGCCTACCGGACTAGCGGGGGGATACATACGCAGTATTTT
TRBV28	TRBJ2-3	-	TRBD2	CASSGLARTIDTQYF	TGTGCCAGCAGTGGACTAGCGCGTACCATAGATACGCAGTATTTT
TRBV28	TRBJ2-3	many	TRBD1	CASSPAPGQGGTDTQYF	TGTGCCAGCAGTCCCGCACCGGGACAGGGCGGCACAGATACGCAGTATTTT
TRBV7-2	TRBJ2-5	many	TRBD2	CASSLGRPSGGQETQYF	TGTGCCAGCAGCTTAGGGAGGCCTAGCGGAGGACAAGAGACCCAGTACTTC
TRBV20-1	TRBJ2-7	-	TRBD2	CSARPGGSYEQYF	TGCAGTGCTAGGCCGGGAGGCTCCTACGAGCAGTACTTC
TRBV18	TRBJ1-6	-	-	CASSPEGAVSPLHF	TGTGCCAGCTCACCAGAGGGAGCGGTGTCACCCCTCCACTTT
TRBV28	TRBJ2-7	few	-	CASRSGQPGLEQYF	TGTGCCAGCAGATCTGGACAGCCCGGATTGGAGCAGTACTTC
TRBV20-1	TRBJ1-3	many	-	CSARDSQGVSGNTIYF	TGCAGTGCTAGAGATAGCCAGGGTGTCTCTGGAAACACCATATATTTT
TRBV7-9	TRBJ1-2	-	-	CALEWAANYGYTF	TGTGCCCTTGAGTGGGCAGCTAACTATGGCTACACCTTC
TRBV12-2	TRBJ2-3	-	-	CASRLGRRESIDTQYF	TGTGCAAGTCGCTTAGGTCGGCGGGAGTCTATAGATACGCAGTATTTT
TRBV4-1	TRBJ2-7	many	-	CASSQDRRPSAYEQYF	TGCGCCAGCAGCCAAGATAGGAGGCCATCGGCGTACGAGCAGTACTTC
TRBV7-2	TRBJ2-7	-	-	CASSLAYSSGQDGQYF	TGTGCCAGCAGCTTAGCCTACTCTAGCGGACAGGACGGGCAGTACTTC
TRBV3-1	TRBJ2-1	many	TRBD2	CASSPLAAYNEQFF	TGTGCCAGCAGCCCACTAGCGGCCTACAATGAGCAGTTCTTC
TRBV4-2	TRBJ2-6	-	TRBD2	CASSPRDYLSGANVLTF	TGTGCCAGCAGCCCCCGGGACTACCTCTCTGGGGCCAACGTCCTGACTTTC
TRBV6-2/TRBV6-3	TRBJ2-7	-	TRBD2	CASTRLAVGYEQYF	TGTGCCAGCACAAGACTAGCGGTGGGGTACGAGCAGTACTTC
TRBV7-2	TRBJ1-1	few	TRBD1	CASSLGTGGAAFF	TGTGCCAGCAGCTTAGGGACAGGGGGCGCGGCTTTCTTT
TRBV28	TRBJ2-1	-	-	CVSSQASYEQFF	TGTGTCAGCTCCCAAGCCTCGTATGAGCAGTTCTTC
TRBV6-6	TRBJ2-3	-	TRBD2	CASSYSTALAGGTDTQYF	TGTGCCAGCAGTTACTCGACGGCGCTAGCGGGGGGCACAGATACGCAGTATTTT
TRBV7-2	TRBJ2-3	-	-	CASSRSMGSDTQYF	TGTGCCAGCAGCCGGAGCATGGGATCAGATACGCAGTATTTT
TRBV11-2	TRBJ2-1	-	-	CASSLGPTFQYNEQFF	TGTGCCAGCAGCTTAGGTCCCACATTCCAATACAATGAGCAGTTCTTC
TRBV12-3/TRBV12-4	TRBJ2-7	many	TRBD1	CASSPGQGHEQYF	TGTGCCAGCAGCCCGGGACAGGGCCACGAGCAGTACTTC
TRBV19	TRBJ2-5	few	-	CASSKDGGYQETQYF	TGTGCCAGTAGTAAGGACGGTGGATACCAAGAGACCCAGTACTTC
TRBV7-9	TRBJ2-5	-	TRBD2	CASSLTSGGETQYF	TGTGCCAGCAGCTTGACTAGCGGGGGAGAGACCCAGTACTTC
TRBV5-1	TRBJ2-7	-	-	CASSLDPGNYYEQYF	TGCGCCAGCAGCTTGGATCCAGGGAACTACTACGAGCAGTACTTC
TRBV7-9	TRBJ1-4	few	-	CASSSTTGYRDTNEKLFF	TGTGCCAGCAGCTCAACGACGGGGTACAGGGACACTAATGAAAAACTGTTTTTT
TRBV5-4	TRBJ1-2	-	TRBD1	CASSRDAGQGRYGYTF	TGTGCCAGCAGCCGAGACGCGGGACAGGGCCGCTATGGCTACACCTTC
TRBV11-3	TRBJ2-7	-	TRBD1	CASSYTGTGNEQYF	TGTGCCAGCAGTTATACCGGGACAGGGAACGAGCAGTACTTC
TRBV6-2/TRBV6-3	TRBJ2-1	-	-	CASSPGRSYNEQFF	TGTGCCAGCAGTCCGGGACGCTCCTACAATGAGCAGTTCTTC
TRBV6-2/TRBV6-3	TRBJ2-1	many	-	CASSSFNRNRNEQFF	TGTGCCAGCAGTTCTTTTAACAGGAATAGGAATGAGCAGTTCTTC
TRBV27	TRBJ1-1	-	-	CASSTRGRTFF	TGTGCCAGCAGTACACGAGGGAGGACTTTCTTT
TRBV7-9	TRBJ2-3	few	-	CATAGGTSTDTQYF	TGTGCCACCGCGGGCGGGACTAGCACAGATACGCAGTATTTT